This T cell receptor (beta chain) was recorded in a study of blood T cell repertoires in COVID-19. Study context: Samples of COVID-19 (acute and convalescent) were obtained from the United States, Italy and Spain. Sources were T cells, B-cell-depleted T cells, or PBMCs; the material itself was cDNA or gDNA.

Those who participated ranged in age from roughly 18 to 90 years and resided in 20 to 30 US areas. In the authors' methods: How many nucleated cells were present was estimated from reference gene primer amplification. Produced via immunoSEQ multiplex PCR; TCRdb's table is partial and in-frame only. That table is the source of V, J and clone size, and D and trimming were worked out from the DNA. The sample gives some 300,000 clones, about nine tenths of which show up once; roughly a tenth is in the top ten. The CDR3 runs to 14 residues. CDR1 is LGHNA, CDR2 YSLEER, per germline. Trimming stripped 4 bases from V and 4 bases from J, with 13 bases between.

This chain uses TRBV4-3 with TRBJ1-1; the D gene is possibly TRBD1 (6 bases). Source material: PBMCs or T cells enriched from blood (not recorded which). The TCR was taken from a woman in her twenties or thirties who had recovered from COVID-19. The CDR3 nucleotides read TGCGCCAGCAGCCGATTACAGGGCGGCACTGAAGCTTTCTTT. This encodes CASSRLQGGTEAFF.